This entry lists 6 T cell receptor beta chains sequenced from one sample in a study of shared clonotypes between healthy human individuals. Sequencing was performed with immunoSEQ multiplex PCR; in TCRdb, only in-frame clones are kept and a portion is missing. The table shows 450,000 to 500,000 clones, with roughly 80% occurring only once. The material sequenced was PBMCs. These TCRs come from a woman aged 40 to 55 in good health. Some clones in this sample may be carry-over from other donors' samples.

This chain connects TRBV9 to TRBJ2-1; no clear D gene. The CDR3 loop spans 12 amino acids. The V end was cut by 2 bases, the J end by 1 base, with 1 base between. Looked up from germline, CDR1 is SGDLS and CDR2 is YYNGEE. CDR3 in amino acids: CASSVSYNEQFF. CDR3 sequence (DNA): TGTGCCAGCAGCGTTTCCTACAATGAGCAGTTCTTC.

The CDR3 nucleotides are TGTGCCAGCAGCTCCCACCGGGACAGGGGTATCGTTACCTACGAGCAGTACTTC. It specifies CASSSHRDRGIVTYEQYF. This sequence joins TRBV7-9 and TRBJ2-7, with 10 nucleotides matching TRBD1. Trimming removed 4 bases from V and 2 bases from J; junction bases left unmatched: 14. Germline lookup yields CDR1 SEHNR and CDR2 FQNEAQ (reference sequence). The CDR3 length is 18 residues.

The V call is TRBV5-1, the J call TRBJ2-3; D is possibly TRBD2 (5 bases). The ends were cut back, 0 bases at V and 5 bases at J, with 13 bases in the middle. Germline V gene sequence: CDR1 SGHRS, CDR2 YFSETQ. CDR3 length: 15 residues. CDR3 in DNA: TGCGCCAGCAGCTTGGCTAGTTGGACTGGAGATACGCAGTATTTT. This codes for CASSLASWTGDTQYF.

This clone is medium-sized within its sample. Other DNA sequences within the sample encode an identical CDR3. The chain joins TRBV6-5 to TRBJ1-4; 7 bases agree with TRBD1. CDR3 length: 13 amino acids. Trimming at V came to 6 bases and at J to 8 bases, leaving 6 bases not matched to a gene. Germline CDR1 is MNHEY and CDR2 is SVGAGI. In DNA, the CDR3 is TGTGCCAGCAGACAGGGGAATCGGGAAAAACTGTTTTTT. The encoded protein is CASRQGNREKLFF.

With regard to this clone: A far larger clone is a single base away, which makes a read error likely. The CDR3 bases are TGTGCCAGCAGTAGGTACCAAGAGACCCAGTACTTC. This sequence encodes CASSRYQETQYF. This chain uses TRBV28 with TRBJ2-5; D gene uncertain. This CDR3 has 12 amino acids. Trimming stripped 5 bases from V and 0 bases from J, with 4 bases between. The V gene's germline CDR1 is MDHEN and CDR2 SYDVKM.

This chain joins TRBV27 and TRBJ2-5; no clear D gene. CDR1 is MNHEY, CDR2 SMNVEV, per germline (reference sequence). The CDR3 is 13 residues long. Trimming left V 3 bases short and J 0 bases short, with 5 bases between. This CDR3 reads CASSFQYQETQYF. DNA for the CDR3: TGTGCCAGCAGTTTCCAGTACCAAGAGACCCAGTACTTC.